A selection of T cell receptor beta chains follows, all from one sample in a study of response to subunit inactivated influenza vaccine. TCRdb re-analysed the RT-PCR reads in MiXCR, keeping a single row per CDR3 protein. Among roughly 700,000 distinct CDR3 sequences listed, over 11% were seen once. Sequencing used PBMCs from blood, obtained about 14 days before vaccination. These receptors were collected from a man aged 50 to 60 who received an inactivated influenza vaccine. The CDR3 runs from the conserved cysteine through the conserved F or W. Size values are once, few and many counts, or a class for expanded clones, and some rows have none.

v_call clone_size cdr3_aa
TRBV6-2/TRBV6-3 NA CASSYRGTGYEQYF
TRBV2 NA CASSVPPFEQFF
TRBV7-8 many CASSLEDGGHEQYF
TRBV6-2/TRBV6-3 many CASSPPGSTDTQYF
TRBV5-6 few CASSVGTDYQPQHF
TRBV20-1 NA CSARLPGEYGNTEAFF
TRBV7-8 few CASSLGFAEQYF
TRBV5-1 few CASRKRQGSDTEAFF
TRBV29-1 few CSVGRTAASTDTQYF
TRBV7-9 few CASSSPQGYEQYF
TRBV24-1 few CATSDWKGENEQFF
TRBV4-2 once CASSQVAGTGIHEQYF